This T cell receptor (beta chain) was recovered during a study of blood T cells in healthy people across ages (dated by TCRdb to between 2015 and 2017). For the wider study: In model experiments, template switching captured roughly one uniquely barcoded TCR beta cDNA molecule for every two T cells. To track age-related changes in TCR beta repertoire diversity, the study relied on deep sequencing normalized with unique cDNA molecular identifiers. The donors were split into four age groups: young (average around 16 years), middle-aged (39), aged (roughly 68) and long-lived (about 82). To avoid experimental bias, donors of different ages were distributed randomly across sequencing lanes. For two donors (one aged 18 to 30 and one aged 80 or older), the study analyzed two additional independent replicas of 1 million unique cDNA reads from the same blood draw.

The 39 donors, aged 6 to 90 years, were systemically healthy Caucasian individuals from Russia. About 10 milliliters of peripheral blood were collected from each donor into EDTA-treated Vacutainer tubes. Ficoll-Paque density-gradient centrifugation was used to isolate PBMCs, with at least 6.5 million per sample. Trizol reagent was used to extract total RNA from the PBMCs, yielding at least 6 micrograms per sample. For every donor, an aliquot of PBMCs went through flow cytometry to measure the percentages of naive CD45RAhigh/CD27high T cells. In this sample, this clonotype turned up a few times. Its recognized antigen is unknown. No much larger clone is present one base from it, and per-base qualities are unavailable. Broad study findings and their caveats: Total diversity estimates from one million sequenced T cells were considered lower bounds and underestimates. Because donor CMV infection status was unknown, age-related changes in expanded clonotypes were potentially confounded. As age increased, observed TCR beta diversity per million T cells dropped in a roughly linear way, and a significant reduction was already evident by age around 41. Compared with the aged group, more naive CD4+ T cells, fewer expanded clones and increased TCR diversity were shown by the long-lived group, suggesting age selection. Since profiling was done on bulk unsorted PBMCs, naive and antigen-experienced compartments could not be conclusively compared. Observed TCR beta diversity correlated strongly with the percentage of naive T cells measured by flow cytometry.

The method was 5' RACE. Sequenced using an Illumina HiSeq 2500. The second PCR ran for about 7 to 11 cycles and used a J-beta primer mix along with a sample-barcoded 5' primer. A unique molecular identifier was introduced onto each TCR beta cDNA molecule by a template-switch 5' adaptor carrying 12 random nucleotides. At least 3 million CDR3-containing paired-end reads were obtained from each sample. All of the RNA was converted into first-strand cDNA using the Mint cDNA synthesis kit, with a TRBC-specific oligonucleotide serving as the primer. After uracil-DNA glycosylase treatment, a first 18-cycle PCR used universal primers M1SS and BC2_uni_R on all cDNA. In the source study's methods: For normalization, 1 million high-quality reads, each with a distinct molecular identifier, were randomly selected from each sample. Instead of being binned into consensus sequences, reads with shared molecular identifiers were discarded. MiTCR, run with a Q25 quality threshold and the strictest error-elimination algorithm, handled CDR3 identification, clonotype clustering and error correction. Lower-bound total TCR beta diversity was estimated with a nonparametric unseen species model using Euler transformation. TCRdb passed the public sequencing reads through fastp at Q25 and MiXCR, retaining productive beta sequences. Each CDR3 protein appears once, grouped with its most common genes and DNA. None of the V and J calls come from the authors' own analysis; TCRdb made them. The sample contains roughly 1,800,000 distinct CDR3 sequences, approximately 50% of them found a single time. The top ten hold approximately 2% of the sample.

This receptor was taken from a woman in her 40s in good health. What was sequenced was blood.

The nucleotide sequence is TGTGCCAGCAGCCCCCCCGTTGGTAGCGGGGGAGCCCAAGAGACCCAGTACTTC. It translates as CASSPPVGSGGAQETQYF. The rearranged segments are TRBV4-2 and TRBJ2-5, with 9 bases matching TRBD2. V is pruned by 4 bases and J by 1 base, leaving 13 bases of the junction without a gene match. In the germline V gene, CDR1 corresponds to LGHNA and CDR2 to YNFKEQ. The CDR3 goes from the cysteine to the phenylalanine over 18 residues. The entry retains the CDR3 DNA only, 54 bases that are in frame from base 1.